The 5 T cell receptor beta chains reported below all come from one sample, sequenced in a study of shared clonotypes between healthy human individuals. This table comes from immunoSEQ multiplex PCR, and its TCRdb copy is limited to in-frame clones, with some not included. The data contain some 530,000 clones, approximately 80% of them singletons. Sequenced: PBMCs. These receptors were collected from a woman aged 40 to 55 in good health. Some clones in this sample may be carry-over from other donors' samples.

This chain connects TRBV2 to TRBJ2-5; D call uncertain. The J call may be faulty, since TRBJ2-7 better matches the DNA end. Germline values: CDR1 SNHLY, CDR2 FYNNEI. The CDR3 totals 15 residues. CDR3 amino acids: CASSEGSIGAYEQYF. The CDR3 DNA is TGTGCCAGCAGTGAAGGCTCAATTGGGGCCTACGAGCAGTACTTC.

J is TRBJ2-7 and V is TRBV2, with TRBD1 matching over 7 bases. With V trimmed by 3 bases and J by 9 bases, 8 bases remained unmatched. The germline gives CDR1 SNHLY, CDR2 FYNNEI. The CDR3 contains 13 residues. CDR3 in DNA: TGTGCCAGCAGTGATGCGAGGACAGGTGGGCAGTACTTC. This translates into CASSDARTGGQYF.

Here the CDR3 reads CASSIPGTGGRETQYF. The CDR3 DNA reads TGTGCCAGCAGTATTCCCGGGACAGGGGGCAGAGAGACCCAGTACTTC. The chain uses TRBV28 and TRBJ2-5, with TRBD1 matching 12 bases. Germline CDR1 and CDR2: MDHEN and SYDVKM. The CDR3 has 16 residues. With 5 bases clipped from V and 4 bases from J, the junction kept 8 bases outside the gene matches.

This chain connects TRBV6-6 to TRBJ2-5, with D possibly being TRBD2 (6 bases). The germline gives CDR1 MNHNY, CDR2 SVGAGI (reference sequence). Trimming removed 0 bases at V and 1 base at J, with 9 bases between. The CDR3 has 15 residues. CDR3 DNA: TGTGCCAGCAGTTACTCGGGACTTGCCCAAGAGACCCAGTACTTC. This codes for CASSYSGLAQETQYF.

The rearrangement joins TRBV30 to TRBJ2-1; no clear D gene. The V gene's germline CDR1 is GTSNPN and CDR2 SVGIG (reference sequence). Between the trimmed V and J ends, which lost 0 bases and 5 bases, there was a span of 8 bases. The CDR3 is made up of 13 amino acids. CDR3 amino acids: CAWSVGQNNEQFF. As DNA, the CDR3 is TGTGCCTGGAGTGTAGGGCAAAACAATGAGCAGTTCTTC.